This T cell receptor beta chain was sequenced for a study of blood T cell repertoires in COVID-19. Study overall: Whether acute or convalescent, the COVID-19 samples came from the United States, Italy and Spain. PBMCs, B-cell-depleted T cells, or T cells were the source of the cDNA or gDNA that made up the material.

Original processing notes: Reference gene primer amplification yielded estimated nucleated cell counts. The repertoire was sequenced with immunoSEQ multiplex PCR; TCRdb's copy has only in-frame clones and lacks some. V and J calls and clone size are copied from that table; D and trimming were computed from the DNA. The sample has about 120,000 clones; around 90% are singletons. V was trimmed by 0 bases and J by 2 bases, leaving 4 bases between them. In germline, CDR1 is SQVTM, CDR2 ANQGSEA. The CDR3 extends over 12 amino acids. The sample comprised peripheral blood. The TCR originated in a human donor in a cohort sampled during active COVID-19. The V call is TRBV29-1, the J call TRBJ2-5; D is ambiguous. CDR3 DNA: TGCAGCGTTGAAGAAATACAAGAGACCCAGTACTTC. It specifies CSVEEIQETQYF.